The 24 T cell receptor beta chains below come from one sample, sequenced in a study of regulatory T cells in long-lasting Graves disease. Time point denoted: newly diagnosed GD, antithyroid drugs for less than 3 months. The authors made the TCR library using RNA they extracted from PBMCs. Building of the TCR beta libraries involved iRepertoire HTBI primers and Arm-PCR of CDR3 regions. One entry per CDR3 protein, called by TCRdb with MiXCR from the multiplex PCR reads. Of around 420,000 distinct CDR3 sequences detected, around 16% appear once; the ten largest clones hold approximately 21%. The sample here was peripheral blood mononuclear cells (PBMCs), taken at new diagnosis, from a patient treated with antithyroid drugs. The receptors come from a female donor with Graves disease.

The gene calls are TRBV5-4 and TRBJ2-7; a possible D gene is TRBD1 (6 bases). The ends were cut back, 2 bases at V and 3 bases at J, with 9 bases in the middle. This CDR3 spans 13 amino acids. The germline gives CDR1 SGHNT, CDR2 YYREEE (reference sequence). The CDR3 DNA is TGTGCCAGCAGCTTATCACAGGGCTACGAGCAGTACTTC. Translation: CASSLSQGYEQYF. Complete variable domain (other parts from reference TRBV5-4 and TRBJ2-7): ETGVTQSPTHLIKTRGQQVTLRCSSQSGHNTVSWYQQALGQGPQFIFQYYREEENGRGNFPPRFSGLQFPNYSSELNVNALELDDSALYLCASSLSQGYEQYFGPGTRLTVT.

This clonotype was observed many times. The genes are TRBV30 and TRBJ2-1; no clear D. Trimming pared 4 bases from V and 3 bases from J, leaving 10 bases between. This CDR3 region has 13 residues. CDR1 and CDR2 from the germline V gene are GTSNPN and SVGIG (reference sequence). The CDR3 region has the DNA TGTGCCTGGACCTCTCGGATCTACAATGAGCAGTTCTTC. Protein sequence: CAWTSRIYNEQFF.

This clonotype was counted at least ten times. The chain recombines TRBV12-3 or TRBV12-4 with TRBJ2-7; tentative D call: TRBD2 (6 bases). The CDR3 runs to 17 residues. V was pared by 2 bases and J by 3 bases, with 20 bases between. CDR3 coding DNA: TGTGCCAGCAGTTTAAAGCGGTTGGGGGGATTTGGCTACGAGCAGTACTTC. Its protein product is CASSLKRLGGFGYEQYF.

The CDR3 protein is CASSWGGTGATSRANVLTF. The CDR3 region has the DNA TGTGCCAGCAGCTGGGGAGGGACAGGAGCTACTAGCCGGGCCAACGTCCTGACTTTC. V and J are TRBV5-5 and TRBJ2-6; perhaps TRBD1 as D (8 bases). Germline V lookup: CDR1 SGHKS, CDR2 YYEKEE (reference sequence). Trimming took 3 bases from V and 5 from J, leaving 24 bases between them. The CDR3 sequence is 19 residues long.

The chain recombines TRBV4-1 with TRBJ1-2; D not certain. V was cut by 1 base and J by 5 bases, with 17 bases left in between. Germline CDR1 MGHRA, CDR2 YSYEKL. This CDR3 contains 16 residues. In nucleotides, the CDR3 is TGCGCCAGCAGCCAAGGGGAGAGACGGTGGACGTATGGCTACACCTTC. It yields the protein CASSQGERRWTYGYTF.

This clonotype was counted ten times or more. The chain combines TRBV5-6 with TRBJ1-5, with D unclear. This CDR3 region has 12 residues. Germline V gene lookup returns CDR1 SGHDT and CDR2 YYEEEE. The V end was cut by 2 bases, the J end by 4 bases, with 4 bases between. This CDR3 is CASSFENQPQHF. The CDR3 DNA reads as TGTGCCAGCAGCTTCGAGAATCAGCCCCAGCATTTT.

This clonotype was detected ten times or more. The chain carries TRBV12-5 and TRBJ2-3; TRBD2 agrees at 15 bases. Per the germline V gene, CDR1 is LGHNT and CDR2 is FRNRAP. This CDR3 contains 16 residues. After removal of 5 bases from V and 3 bases from J, the junction contained 3 bases not matched to a gene. Here the CDR3 reads CASGLGLAGGTDTQYF. The CDR3 DNA reads as TGTGCTAGTGGTCTAGGACTAGCGGGAGGGACAGATACGCAGTATTTT.

This clonotype was observed a handful of times. CDR3 in amino acids: CSVKTGWQETQYF. The CDR3 DNA sequence: TGCAGTGTCAAAACCGGGTGGCAAGAGACCCAGTACTTC. This chain joins TRBV20-1 and TRBJ2-5; no definite D call. V lost 7 bases and J lost 2, with 14 bases in between. The CDR3 length is 13 residues. From germline, CDR1 is DFQATT and CDR2 SNEGSKA (reference sequence).

This clonotype was seen at least ten times. V and J are TRBV6-1 and TRBJ1-4; 7 bases map to TRBD1. Germline trimming cut 0 bases from V and 3 bases from J; bases unmatched to any gene: 1. Germline CDR1 reads MNHNS; CDR2 reads SASEGT. There are 15 residues in the CDR3. The CDR3 loop reads CASSEAGTANEKLFF. CDR3 coding DNA: TGTGCCAGCAGTGAAGCTGGGACAGCTAATGAAAAACTGTTTTTT.

There are a few counts of this clonotype. The chain recombines TRBV12-3 or TRBV12-4 with TRBJ2-6; D is possibly TRBD1 or TRBD2 (6 bases each). The CDR3 runs to 16 residues. V was cut by 4 bases and J by 2 bases, with 12 bases left in between. The CDR3 reads CASSSLGGAGANVLTF. DNA of the CDR3: TGTGCCAGCAGTTCCCTGGGGGGCGCTGGGGCCAACGTCCTGACTTTC.

The chain joins TRBV11-2 to TRBJ2-3; 7 bases match TRBD2. The CDR3 contains 15 residues. Germline V lookup: CDR1 SGHAT, CDR2 FQNNGV. With 1 base clipped from V and 5 bases from J, the junction kept 6 bases outside the gene matches. DNA of the CDR3: TGTGCCAGCAGCTTAGCGGGAGGCCCGGGAGATACGCAGTATTTT. This gives the protein CASSLAGGPGDTQYF.

This clonotype was picked up many times. The chain uses TRBV16 and TRBJ1-2, with unresolved D. Germline CDR1 is KGHSY and CDR2 is FQNENV. Trimming shortened V by 1 base and J by 8 bases, and 20 bases separated the two germline ends. CDR3 size: 16 residues. The CDR3 coding sequence is TGTGCCAGCAGCCAATATATGGACGGCGAGACGGGGGGCTACACCTTC. Encoded protein: CASSQYMDGETGGYTF.

This clonotype showed up many times. The rearrangement links TRBV27 to TRBJ1-6; TRBD1 aligns across 9 bases. The CDR3 loop spans 15 amino acids. Per germline, CDR1 MNHEY and CDR2 SMNVEV (reference sequence). V lost 8 bases to trimming and J lost 7 bases; unmatched junction nucleotides: 9. The CDR3 loop reads CASRRDRVGNSPLHF. CDR3 nucleotides: TGTGCCAGCCGCCGGGACAGGGTGGGAAATTCACCCCTCCACTTT.

This clonotype was detected ten times or more. This chain joins TRBV12-3 or TRBV12-4 and TRBJ2-3; the D is unclear. CDR3 length: 12 residues. V was shortened by 8 bases and J by 2 bases, with 8 bases between the two germline ends. The CDR3 DNA sequence: TGTGCCAGCTCCTATACCACAGATACGCAGTATTTT. The encoded protein is CASSYTTDTQYF.

This clonotype showed up many times. The chain is built from TRBV12-3 or TRBV12-4 and TRBJ2-7; D is perhaps TRBD1 (5 bases). Trimming took off 4 bases at V and 2 bases at J, with 9 bases between the two ends. This CDR3 region has 13 residues. The CDR3 nucleotides read TGTGCCAGCAGTTATCAGGGTCCCTACGAGCAGTACTTC. Encoded protein: CASSYQGPYEQYF.

The chain links TRBV20-1 to TRBJ1-1; D might be TRBD1 (5 bases). Trimming shortened V by 1 base and J by 4 bases, and 13 bases separated the two germline ends. This CDR3 contains 14 residues. CDR1 DFQATT and CDR2 SNEGSKA come from the germline V gene (reference sequence). As DNA, the CDR3 is TGCAGTGCTAGAGGGGGGGGGTTGGTCACTGAAGCTTTCTTT. It codes for CSARGGGLVTEAFF.

This clonotype was detected ten times or more. The V gene is TRBV2, the J gene TRBJ1-5, with 7 bases aligning to TRBD1. This CDR3 has 15 amino acids. Looked up from germline, CDR1 is SNHLY and CDR2 is FYNNEI. V lost 7 bases to trimming and J lost 4 bases; unmatched junction nucleotides: 10. The chain's CDR3 is CASTGQDRANQPQHF. The CDR3 DNA reads TGTGCCAGCACCGGACAAGACAGGGCAAATCAGCCCCAGCATTTT.

The rearrangement joins TRBV6-5 to TRBJ2-5; D is undetermined. The germline V and J ends were trimmed by 4 bases and 1 base, with 7 bases remaining between them. The CDR3 length is 13 residues. Germline V gives CDR1 MNHEY, CDR2 SVGAGI. The CDR3 protein is CASSFRFQETQYF. In nucleotides, the CDR3 is TGTGCCAGCAGTTTCCGGTTCCAAGAGACCCAGTACTTC.

This clonotype was found a few times. V and J are TRBV28 and TRBJ2-6; either TRBD1 or TRBD2 may supply D (6 bases each). V gave up 8 bases and J gave up 2 bases, with 7 bases separating them. This CDR3 comprises 13 residues. The germline V gene has CDR1 MDHEN and CDR2 SYDVKM. CDR3 in amino acids: CASRGPGANVLTF. The CDR3 DNA is TGTGCCAGCCGGGGGCCTGGGGCCAACGTCCTGACTTTC.

This clonotype was recorded at least ten times. The rearrangement uses TRBV5-6 and TRBJ1-1, with TRBD1 matching over 10 bases. Germline CDR1 SGHDT, CDR2 YYEEEE. Germline trimming cut 4 bases from V and 4 bases from J; bases unmatched to any gene: 13. The CDR3 consists of 17 residues. The CDR3 DNA follows: TGTGCCAGCAGCAACCTTGGGGGACAGGGGACAGGCACTGAAGCTTTCTTT. Encoded protein: CASSNLGGQGTGTEAFF.

This clonotype was found many times. The V and J genes are TRBV20-1 and TRBJ2-2, with D possibly matching TRBD1 (6 bases). This CDR3 region has 15 residues. From germline, CDR1 is DFQATT and CDR2 SNEGSKA (reference sequence). Deletions cut 6 bases from V and 3 bases from J, with 17 bases between. Written as DNA, the CDR3 is TGCAGTGCGGGAAGGCAGGGGATGGACACCGGGGAGCTGTTTTTT. It yields the protein CSAGRQGMDTGELFF.

V is TRBV15 and J is TRBJ2-4; D is unresolved. The ends were cut back, 4 bases at V and 0 bases at J, with 1 base in the middle. CDR3 length: 12 residues. CDR1 and CDR2 (germline): LNHNV, YYDKDF (reference sequence). The CDR3 protein is CATSTAKNIQYF. CDR3 DNA: TGTGCCACCAGCACAGCCAAAAACATTCAGTACTTC.

This clonotype has at least ten counts. In DNA form, the CDR3 reads TGTGCCAGCAGCTTAGGGCGGACTAGCGGAAGCACAGATACGCAGTATTTT. Translating gives CASSLGRTSGSTDTQYF. The V call is TRBV7-3, the J call TRBJ2-3; 10 nucleotides align to TRBD2. CDR3 length equals 17 residues. Germline V gene data show CDR1 as SGHTA and CDR2 as FQGTGA. The ends lost 2 bases at V and 0 bases at J; junction bases unmatched: 5.

Of note for this clonotype: A far larger clone lies a single base away; this is likely a read error. V usage is TRBV7-9 and J usage is TRBJ2-7; 7 bases agree with TRBD1. Germline CDR1 SEHNR, CDR2 FQNEAQ (reference sequence). The CDR3 is made up of 13 amino acids. The CDR3 sequence is CTSSVQGTEEQYF. CDR3 DNA sequence: TGTACCAGCAGCGTACAGGGGACGGAGGAGCAGTACTTC.